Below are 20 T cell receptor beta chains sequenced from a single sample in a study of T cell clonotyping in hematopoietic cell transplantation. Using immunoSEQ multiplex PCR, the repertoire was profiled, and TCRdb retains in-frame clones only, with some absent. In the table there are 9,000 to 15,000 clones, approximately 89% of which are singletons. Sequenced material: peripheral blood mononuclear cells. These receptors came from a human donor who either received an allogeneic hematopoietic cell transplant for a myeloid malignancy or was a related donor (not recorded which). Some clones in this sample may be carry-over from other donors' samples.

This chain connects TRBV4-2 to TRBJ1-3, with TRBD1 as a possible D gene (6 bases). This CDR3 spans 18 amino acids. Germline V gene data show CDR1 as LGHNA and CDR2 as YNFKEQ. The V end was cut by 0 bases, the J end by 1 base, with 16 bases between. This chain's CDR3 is CASSQEAPDSSSGNTIYF. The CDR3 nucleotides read TGTGCCAGCAGCCAAGAGGCACCGGACAGCTCATCTGGAAACACCATATATTTT.

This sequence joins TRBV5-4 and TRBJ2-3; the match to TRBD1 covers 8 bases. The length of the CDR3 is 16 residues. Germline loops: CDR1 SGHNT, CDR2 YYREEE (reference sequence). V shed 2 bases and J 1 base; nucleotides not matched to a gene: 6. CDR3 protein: CASSFQGAVGTDTQYF. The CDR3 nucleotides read TGTGCCAGCAGCTTCCAGGGGGCGGTCGGCACAGATACGCAGTATTTT.

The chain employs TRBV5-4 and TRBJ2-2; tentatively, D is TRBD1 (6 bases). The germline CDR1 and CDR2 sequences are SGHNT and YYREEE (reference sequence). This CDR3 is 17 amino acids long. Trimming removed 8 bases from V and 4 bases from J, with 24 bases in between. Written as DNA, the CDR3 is TGTGCCAGTTCGCCCCCAGGGACATCAGATCGCACCGGGGAGCTGTTTTTT. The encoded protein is CASSPPGTSDRTGELFF.

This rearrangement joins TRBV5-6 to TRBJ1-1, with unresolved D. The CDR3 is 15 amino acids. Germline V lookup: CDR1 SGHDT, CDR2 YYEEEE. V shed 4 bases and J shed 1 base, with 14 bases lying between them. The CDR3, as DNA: TGTGCCAGCAGCCTGGACCCCCTGGGGAACACTGAAGCTTTCTTT. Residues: CASSLDPLGNTEAFF.

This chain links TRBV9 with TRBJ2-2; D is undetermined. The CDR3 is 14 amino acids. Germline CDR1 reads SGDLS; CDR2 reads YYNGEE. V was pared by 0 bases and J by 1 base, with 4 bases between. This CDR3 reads CASSVDLNTGELFF. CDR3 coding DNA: TGTGCCAGCAGCGTAGACCTGAACACCGGGGAGCTGTTTTTT.

The CDR3 DNA reads as TGCAGCGTTGGATATAGGGTAGACGATCAGCCCCAGCATTTT. This encodes CSVGYRVDDQPQHF. V usage is TRBV29-1 and J usage is TRBJ1-5; D gene ambiguous. Germline V gene data show CDR1 as SQVTM and CDR2 as ANQGSEA. V was cut by 4 bases and J by 5 bases, with 15 bases left in between. This CDR3 has 14 residues.

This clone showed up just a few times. In nucleotides, the CDR3 is TGTGCCATCAGAAGGACAGGGACTAATTCACCCCTCCACTTT. As protein: CAIRRTGTNSPLHF. The V and J genes are TRBV10-3 and TRBJ1-6; 8 bases line up with TRBD1. Germline lookup yields CDR1 ENHRY and CDR2 SYGVKD. There are 14 residues in the CDR3. With V trimmed by 6 bases and J by 6 bases, 4 bases remained unmatched.

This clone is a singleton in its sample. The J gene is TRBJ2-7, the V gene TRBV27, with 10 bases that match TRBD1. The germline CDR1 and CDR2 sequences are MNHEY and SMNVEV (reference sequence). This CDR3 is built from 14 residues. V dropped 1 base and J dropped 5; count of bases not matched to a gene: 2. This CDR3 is CASSLWTGGNEQYF. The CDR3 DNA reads TGTGCCAGCAGTTTATGGACAGGGGGGAACGAGCAGTACTTC.

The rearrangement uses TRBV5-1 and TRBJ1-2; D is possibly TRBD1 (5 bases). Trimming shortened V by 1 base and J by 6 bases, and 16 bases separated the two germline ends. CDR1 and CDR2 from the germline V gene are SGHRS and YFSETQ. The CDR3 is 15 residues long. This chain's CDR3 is CASSLSGYELDGYTF. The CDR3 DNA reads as TGCGCCAGCAGCTTGTCAGGGTATGAGCTTGATGGCTACACCTTC.

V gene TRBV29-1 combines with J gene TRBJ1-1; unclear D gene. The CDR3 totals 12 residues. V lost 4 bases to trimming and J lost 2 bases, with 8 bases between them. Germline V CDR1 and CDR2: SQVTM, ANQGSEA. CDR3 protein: CSVAEFNTEAFF. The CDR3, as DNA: TGCAGCGTTGCCGAGTTTAACACTGAAGCTTTCTTT.

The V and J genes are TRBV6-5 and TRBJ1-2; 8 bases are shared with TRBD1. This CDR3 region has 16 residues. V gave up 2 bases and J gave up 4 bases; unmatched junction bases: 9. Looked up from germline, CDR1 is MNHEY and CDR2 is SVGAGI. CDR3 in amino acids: CASSYGATGETYGYTF. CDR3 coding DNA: TGTGCCAGCAGTTACGGGGCGACAGGGGAGACCTATGGCTACACCTTC.

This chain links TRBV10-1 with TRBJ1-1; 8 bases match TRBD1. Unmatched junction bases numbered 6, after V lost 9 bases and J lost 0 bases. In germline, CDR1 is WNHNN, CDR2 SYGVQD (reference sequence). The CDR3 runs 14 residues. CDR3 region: CARDRVGMNTEAFF. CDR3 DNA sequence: TGCGCCAGGGACAGGGTGGGGATGAACACTGAAGCTTTCTTT.

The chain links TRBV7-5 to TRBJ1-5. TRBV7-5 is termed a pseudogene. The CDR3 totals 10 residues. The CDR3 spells CARTVQPQHF. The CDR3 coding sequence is TGTGCCAGAACGGTTCAGCCCCAGCATTTT.

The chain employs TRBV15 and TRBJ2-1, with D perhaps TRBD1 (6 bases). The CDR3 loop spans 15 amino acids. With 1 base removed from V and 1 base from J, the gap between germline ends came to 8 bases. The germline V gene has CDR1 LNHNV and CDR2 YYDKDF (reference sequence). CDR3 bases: TGTGCCACCAGCAGAGCAGGGGAATCCTACAATGAGCAGTTCTTC. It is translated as CATSRAGESYNEQFF.

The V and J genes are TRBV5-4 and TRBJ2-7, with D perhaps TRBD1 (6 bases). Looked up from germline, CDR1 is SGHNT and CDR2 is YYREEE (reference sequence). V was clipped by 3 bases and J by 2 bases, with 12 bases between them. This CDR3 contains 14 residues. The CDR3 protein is CASSSRDKPYEQYF. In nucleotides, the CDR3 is TGTGCCAGCAGCTCCCGGGACAAGCCCTACGAGCAGTACTTC. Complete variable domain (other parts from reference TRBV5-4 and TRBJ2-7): ETGVTQSPTHLIKTRGQQVTLRCSSQSGHNTVSWYQQALGQGPQFIFQYYREEENGRGNFPPRFSGLQFPNYSSELNVNALELDDSALYLCASSSRDKPYEQYFGPGTRLTVT.

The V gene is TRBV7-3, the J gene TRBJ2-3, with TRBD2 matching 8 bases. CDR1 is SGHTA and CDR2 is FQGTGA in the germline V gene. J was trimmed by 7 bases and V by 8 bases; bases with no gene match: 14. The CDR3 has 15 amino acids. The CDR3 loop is CASSPGLDWANTQYF. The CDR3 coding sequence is TGTGCCAGCTCTCCGGGACTAGATTGGGCAAATACGCAGTATTTT.

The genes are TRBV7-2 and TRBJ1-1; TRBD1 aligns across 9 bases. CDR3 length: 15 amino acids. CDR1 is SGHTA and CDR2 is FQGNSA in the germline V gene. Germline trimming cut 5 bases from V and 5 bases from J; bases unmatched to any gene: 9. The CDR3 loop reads CASSLMGQGKTEAFF. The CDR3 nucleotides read TGTGCCAGCAGCCTGATGGGACAGGGAAAAACTGAAGCTTTCTTT.

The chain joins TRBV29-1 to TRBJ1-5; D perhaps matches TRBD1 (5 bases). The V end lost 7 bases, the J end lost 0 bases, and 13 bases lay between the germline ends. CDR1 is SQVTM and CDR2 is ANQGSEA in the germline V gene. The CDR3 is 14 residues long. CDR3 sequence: CSAGDDYSNQPQHF. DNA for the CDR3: TGCAGCGCCGGGGACGATTATAGCAATCAGCCCCAGCATTTT.

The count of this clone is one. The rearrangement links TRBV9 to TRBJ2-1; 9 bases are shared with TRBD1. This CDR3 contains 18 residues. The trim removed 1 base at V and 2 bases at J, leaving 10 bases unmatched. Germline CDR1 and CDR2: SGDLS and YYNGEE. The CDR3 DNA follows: TGTGCCAGCAGCGTATTGGGACAGGGCCTTCCAACCTACAATGAGCAGTTCTTC. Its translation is CASSVLGQGLPTYNEQFF.

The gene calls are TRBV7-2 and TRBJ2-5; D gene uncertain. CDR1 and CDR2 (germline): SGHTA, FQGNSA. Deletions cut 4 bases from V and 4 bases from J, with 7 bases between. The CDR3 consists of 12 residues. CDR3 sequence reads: CASSSERETQYF. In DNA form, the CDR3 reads TGTGCCAGCAGCTCGGAAAGAGAGACCCAGTACTTC.